This T cell receptor (beta chain) was sequenced in a study of CD8+ T cells in alopecia areata listed by TCRdb under 2018. Broadly, across the study: The treated patients, all with moderate-to-severe alopecia areata, were enrolled in an open-label pilot trial of oral tofacitinib given at 5 to 10 mg twice daily. Patients stayed on tofacitinib for 6 to 18 months and then had 6 months of follow-up off drug so that delayed response and recurrence could be assessed. To study T cell clonal expansion in alopecia areata, the researchers applied high-throughput TCRbeta sequencing to both the C3H/HeJ mouse model and human patients. Human TCRbeta sequencing covered scalp tissue and sorted CD4+ and CD8+ peripheral blood T cells from patchy and totalis/universalis alopecia areata patients and healthy controls. Tofacitinib-treated patients had biopsies at baseline and at 4 and 24 weeks of treatment, with a later scalp biopsy in several patients. Scalp clonality was compared across normal scalp (n=4), patchy alopecia areata scalp (n=8), and alopecia totalis/universalis scalp (n=8). RNA was extracted with the PAXgene miRNA kit for fixed scalp, the miRNeasy kit for PBMCs, and the RNeasy kit for mouse skin. TCRbeta CDR3 regions were amplified by immunoSEQ multiplex PCR with 35 Vbeta forward and 13 Jbeta reverse primers.

The time point tag for this specimen amounts to: baseline before oral tofacitinib. Lesional scalp punch biopsies and peripheral blood were collected from alopecia areata patients. After PBMCs were isolated by density centrifugation and stained for CD3, CD4 and CD8, a FACSAria was used to sort CD4+ and CD8+ T cells. With regard to this clone: The target of this receptor is not known. Within one base of it there is no much larger clone, and no base qualities were kept.

CDR1 SGHDT and CDR2 YYEEEE are derived from the germline V gene. The CDR3, cysteine through phenylalanine, is 17 amino acids long. Left in the record is the CDR3 DNA by itself, 51 bases read in frame from the first base. V drops 0 bases and J drops 2 bases, leaving 12 bases in between. Receptor amplification or capture employed the immunoSEQ multiplex PCR assay. For TCR sequencing, RNA was extracted from every sample and reverse transcribed into cDNA to serve as template. SuperScript III was used for first-strand cDNA synthesis, primed with a 2:1 mix of oligo-dT and random hexamers. A synthetic immune receptor repertoire was used to gauge amplification bias, and whatever bias remained was removed computationally. The original methods were these. Raw reads were preprocessed to remove errors, and CDR3 was defined according to IMGT conventions as the region from the conserved cysteine to phenylalanine. To get clonality, Shannon entropy was normalized by log2 of the number of productive unique TCRs and the result was subtracted from 1. Scalp TCRbeta sequences were cross-referenced with sorted blood CD4 and CD8 repertoires so that the CD4 or CD8 identity of scalp clones could be inferred. The immuneACCESS repertoire file appears here via TCRdb, limited to in-frame rearrangements. These files lack a portion of the clones; in checked studies, under half of the deficit traces to unresolved V genes, and the cause of the others is not known. V, J and clone size reflect that table, while D and trimming were determined from the DNA. This sample comprises 100,000 to 150,000 clones, roughly 58% of them detected only once. Roughly 4.5% of the sample comes from the top ten.

Broader findings and caveats from the paper: Compared with normal scalp, lesional scalp, particularly in alopecia totalis/universalis, had higher clonality and more expanded CD8+ clones, which suggests antigenic drive. Compared with mice, TCR sequences shared between patients were less clear, possibly partly because of HLA diversity across the patient population. Scalp TCR repertoire analysis is complicated because resident alphabeta T cells in normal human skin are also sequenced, whereas mouse skin is dominated by gammadelta T cells.

The origin of this receptor is a human donor with alopecia areata. Sequencing was performed on CD4+ T cells sorted from blood, taken at week 0. This chain joins TRBV5-6 to TRBJ2-6; the D segment might be TRBD1 or TRBD2, since each matches 5 bases. The CDR3 amino acid sequence is: CASSLAVGAPGANVLTF. The DNA sequence is as follows: TGTGCCAGCAGCTTGGCGGTCGGGGCTCCTGGGGCCAACGTCCTGACTTTC.